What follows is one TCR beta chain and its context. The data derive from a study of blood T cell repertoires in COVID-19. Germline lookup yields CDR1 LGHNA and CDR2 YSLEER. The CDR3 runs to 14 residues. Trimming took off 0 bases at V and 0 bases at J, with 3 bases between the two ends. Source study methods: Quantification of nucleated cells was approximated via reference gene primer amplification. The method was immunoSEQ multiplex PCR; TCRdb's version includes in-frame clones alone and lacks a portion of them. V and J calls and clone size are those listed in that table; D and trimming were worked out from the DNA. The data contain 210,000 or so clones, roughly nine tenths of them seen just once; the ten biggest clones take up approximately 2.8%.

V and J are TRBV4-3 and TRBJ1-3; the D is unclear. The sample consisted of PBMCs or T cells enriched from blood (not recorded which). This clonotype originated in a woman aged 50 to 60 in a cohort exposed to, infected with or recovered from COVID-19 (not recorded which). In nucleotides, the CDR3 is TGCGCCAGCAGCCAAGATAACTCTGGAAACACCATATATTTT. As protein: CASSQDNSGNTIYF.